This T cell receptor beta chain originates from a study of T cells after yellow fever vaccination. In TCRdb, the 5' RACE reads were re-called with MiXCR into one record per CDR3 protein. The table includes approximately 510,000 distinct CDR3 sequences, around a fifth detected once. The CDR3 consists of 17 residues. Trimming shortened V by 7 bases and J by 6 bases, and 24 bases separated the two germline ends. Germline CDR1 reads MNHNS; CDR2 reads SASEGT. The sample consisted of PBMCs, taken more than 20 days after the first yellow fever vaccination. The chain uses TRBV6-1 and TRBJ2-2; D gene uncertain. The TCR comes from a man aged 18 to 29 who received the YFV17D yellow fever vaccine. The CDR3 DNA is TGTGCCAGCACCCCCGTGGCCTGGGAACGAAACCCCGGGGAGCTGTTTTTT. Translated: CASTPVAWERNPGELFF.